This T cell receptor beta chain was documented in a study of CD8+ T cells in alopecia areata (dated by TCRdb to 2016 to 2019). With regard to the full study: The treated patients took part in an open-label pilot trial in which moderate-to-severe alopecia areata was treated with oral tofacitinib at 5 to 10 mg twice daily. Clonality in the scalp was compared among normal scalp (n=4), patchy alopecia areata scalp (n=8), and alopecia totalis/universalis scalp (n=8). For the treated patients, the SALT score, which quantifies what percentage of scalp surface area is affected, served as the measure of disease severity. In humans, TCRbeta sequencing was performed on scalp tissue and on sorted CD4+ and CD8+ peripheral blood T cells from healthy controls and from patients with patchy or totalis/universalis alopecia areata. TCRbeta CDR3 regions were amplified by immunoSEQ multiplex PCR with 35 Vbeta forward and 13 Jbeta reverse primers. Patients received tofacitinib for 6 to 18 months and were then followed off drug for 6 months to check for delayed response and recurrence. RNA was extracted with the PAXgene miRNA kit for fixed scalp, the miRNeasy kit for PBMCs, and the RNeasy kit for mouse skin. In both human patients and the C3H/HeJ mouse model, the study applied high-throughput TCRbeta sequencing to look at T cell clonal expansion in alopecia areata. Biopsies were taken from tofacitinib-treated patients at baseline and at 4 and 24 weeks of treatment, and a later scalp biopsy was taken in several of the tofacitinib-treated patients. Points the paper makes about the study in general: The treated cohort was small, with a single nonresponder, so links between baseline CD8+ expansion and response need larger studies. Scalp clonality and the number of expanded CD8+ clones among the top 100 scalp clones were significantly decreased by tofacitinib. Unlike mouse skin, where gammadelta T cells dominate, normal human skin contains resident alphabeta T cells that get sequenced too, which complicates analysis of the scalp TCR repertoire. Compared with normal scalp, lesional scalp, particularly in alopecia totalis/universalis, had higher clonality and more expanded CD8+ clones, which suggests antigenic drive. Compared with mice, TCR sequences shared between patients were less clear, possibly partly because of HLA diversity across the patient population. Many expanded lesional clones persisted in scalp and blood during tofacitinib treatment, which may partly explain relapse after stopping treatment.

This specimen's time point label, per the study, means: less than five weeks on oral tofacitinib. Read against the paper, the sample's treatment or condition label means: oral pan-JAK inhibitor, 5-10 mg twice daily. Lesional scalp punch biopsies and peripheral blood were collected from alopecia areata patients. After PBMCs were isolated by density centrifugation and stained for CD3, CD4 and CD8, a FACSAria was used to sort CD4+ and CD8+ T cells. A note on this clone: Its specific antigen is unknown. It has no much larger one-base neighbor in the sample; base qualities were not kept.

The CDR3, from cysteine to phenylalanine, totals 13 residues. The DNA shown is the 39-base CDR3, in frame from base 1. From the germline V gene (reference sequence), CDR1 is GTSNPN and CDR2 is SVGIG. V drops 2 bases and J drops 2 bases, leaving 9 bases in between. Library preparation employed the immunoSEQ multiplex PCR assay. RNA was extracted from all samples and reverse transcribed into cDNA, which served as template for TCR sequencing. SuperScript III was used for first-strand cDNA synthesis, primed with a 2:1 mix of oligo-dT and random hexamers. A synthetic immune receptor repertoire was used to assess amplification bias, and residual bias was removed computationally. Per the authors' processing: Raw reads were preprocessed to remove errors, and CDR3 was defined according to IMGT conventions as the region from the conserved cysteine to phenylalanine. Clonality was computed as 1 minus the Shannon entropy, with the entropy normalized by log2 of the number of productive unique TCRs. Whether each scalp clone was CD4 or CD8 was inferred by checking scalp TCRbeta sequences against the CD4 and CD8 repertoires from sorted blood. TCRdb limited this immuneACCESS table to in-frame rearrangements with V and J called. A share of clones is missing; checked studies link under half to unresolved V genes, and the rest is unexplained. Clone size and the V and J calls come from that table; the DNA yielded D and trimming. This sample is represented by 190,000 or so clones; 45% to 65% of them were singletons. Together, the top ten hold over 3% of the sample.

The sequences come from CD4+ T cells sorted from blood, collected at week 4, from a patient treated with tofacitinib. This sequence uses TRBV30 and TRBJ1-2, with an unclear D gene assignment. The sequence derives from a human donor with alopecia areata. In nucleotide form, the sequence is TGTGCCTGGAGTAGTGAGCTCAACTATGGCTACACCTTC. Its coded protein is CAWSSELNYGYTF.